This T cell receptor (beta chain) was captured in a study of blood T cell repertoires in COVID-19. The overall study: The United States, Italy and Spain supplied acute and convalescent COVID-19 samples. The analysed material was cDNA or gDNA that came from T cells, B-cell-depleted T cells, or PBMCs.

CDR1 and CDR2 (germline): SGHNT, YYREEE (reference sequence). V was pared by 3 bases and J by 1 base, with 15 bases between. The length of the CDR3 is 16 residues. Per the authors' pipeline: Amplifying reference gene primers gave estimates of nucleated cell counts. Method: immunoSEQ multiplex PCR; TCRdb's copy keeps in-frame clones and lacks some. V, J and clone size were drawn from that table, and D and trimming were deduced from the DNA. Of over 15,000 clones in the sample, 89% were seen once. This rearrangement joins TRBV5-4 to TRBJ2-3, with D perhaps TRBD2 (6 bases). Sequencing was carried out using peripheral blood. This TCR came from an older man with acute or convalescent COVID-19. The CDR3 loop is CASSSRNPSGTDTQYF. The CDR3 coding sequence is TGTGCCAGCAGCTCCCGGAACCCTAGCGGCACAGATACGCAGTATTTT.